This entry describes one TCR beta chain. This sample is part of a study of shared clonotypes between healthy human individuals. The V gene lost 0 bases and the J gene lost 0 bases, with 12 bases spanning the gap. The germline CDR1 and CDR2 sequences are WSHSY and SAAADI. The CDR3 spans 17 residues. The repertoire was sequenced with immunoSEQ multiplex PCR; TCRdb's copy has only in-frame clones and lacks some. The sample lists millions of clones, more than 90% occurring once. The chain joins TRBV10-2 to TRBJ1-3; no clear D. Specimen: naive CD4+ T cells sorted from blood. The subset here: CD45RA+ positively selected. The clonotype originates from a man younger than 30 in good health. CDR3 loop: CASSESGSPYSGNTIYF. The DNA of the CDR3 is TGCGCCAGCAGTGAGTCGGGGTCCCCCTACTCTGGAAACACCATATATTTT.